These T cell receptor beta chains were read from a single sample in a study of graft-versus-host responses after intestinal transplantation. The antigens of these receptors remain unknown. Libraries were prepared by immunoSEQ multiplex PCR; TCRdb keeps only in-frame clonotypes and omits some of them. The sample has fewer than 95,000 clones, over 85% seen once. The sequencing here drew on unstimulated CD8+ T cells sorted from spleen or lymph node cells, taken before intestinal transplant. The receptor source for this set is a human donor who received an intestinal transplant. CDR3s leave out the opening cysteine and the closing phenylalanine or tryptophan. Fields, in order: CDR3 protein, V gene.

CDR3: ASSVRPGTGGDNSPLH
V: TRBV7-6

CDR3: ASSIGDSSYEQY
V: TRBV19

CDR3: ASSPYWDSTYEQY
V: TRBV4-1

CDR3: SAKEYGEAF
V: TRBV20-1

CDR3: ASSVAAGSYEQY
V: TRBV9

CDR3: ASSLLLGGAGGYT
V: TRBV27

CDR3: AASGTSGFLEY
V: TRBV19

CDR3: ASSLVRGGTQY
V: TRBV7-2

CDR3: AWSTGQGEKLF
V: TRBV30

CDR3: AISDVSFAGTSESSYNEQF
V: TRBV10-3

CDR3: ASSIIQGILNTEAF
V: TRBV19

CDR3: ASSQGPSGRYTGELF
V: TRBV4-1

CDR3: ASSESGTSGYNEQF
V: TRBV10-1

CDR3: ASSDNWEKLF
V: TRBV6-1

CDR3: ASSQDGLAGAFSYEQY
V: TRBV4-1

CDR3: ASSGGPGRKSYEQY
V: TRBV9

CDR3: ASSLMGQGAITDTQY
V: TRBV5-1

CDR3: SVPQAGEAF
V: TRBV29-1

CDR3: ASTAGQPNTEAF
V: TRBV19